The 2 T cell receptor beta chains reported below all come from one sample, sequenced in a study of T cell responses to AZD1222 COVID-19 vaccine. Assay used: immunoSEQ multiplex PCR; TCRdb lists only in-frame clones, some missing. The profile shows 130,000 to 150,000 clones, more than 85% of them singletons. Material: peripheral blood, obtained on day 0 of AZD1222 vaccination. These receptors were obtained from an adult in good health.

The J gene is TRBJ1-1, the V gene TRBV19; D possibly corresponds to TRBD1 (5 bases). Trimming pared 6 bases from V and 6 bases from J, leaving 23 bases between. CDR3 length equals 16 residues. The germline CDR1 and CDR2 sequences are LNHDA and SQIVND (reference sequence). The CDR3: CASRRDDGPRVAEAFF. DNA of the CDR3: TGTGCCAGTAGAAGGGACGACGGTCCAAGGGTGGCTGAAGCTTTCTTT.

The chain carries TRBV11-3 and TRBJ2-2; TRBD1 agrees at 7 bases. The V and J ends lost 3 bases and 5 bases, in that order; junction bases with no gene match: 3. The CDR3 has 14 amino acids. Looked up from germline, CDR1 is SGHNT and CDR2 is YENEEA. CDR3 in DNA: TGTGCCAGCAGCTTTGGGACAGCGACCGGGGAGCTGTTTTTT. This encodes CASSFGTATGELFF.